A selection of T cell receptor beta chains follows, all from one sample in a study of blood T cell repertoires in COVID-19. The assay was immunoSEQ multiplex PCR, and TCRdb's table has in-frame clones only and misses some. The sample includes roughly 250,000 clones, 75% to 90% of them seen just once. Sequenced: peripheral blood. The receptors derive from a woman aged 55-69 years with active or convalescent COVID-19. Both conserved end residues are part of each CDR3. Each record gives: clone size, J gene, D gene, V gene, CDR3 length, CDR3 DNA, CDR3 protein. The D gene is left open where the match is weak. A clone size is listed for some rows: how often the clone was seen (once, few, many), or a class if it is expanded.

abundance: .; j_gene: TRBJ2-3; d_gene: .; v_gene: TRBV5-1; len: 14; CDR3nt: TGCGCCAGCAGCCCAGCACTACCCACAGATACGCAGTATTTT; CDR3aa: CASSPALPTDTQYF
abundance: .; j_gene: TRBJ2-3; d_gene: .; v_gene: TRBV6-5; len: 13; CDR3nt: TGTGCCAGCAGTTACTCGGGGGGGCAGGCGCAGTATTTT; CDR3aa: CASSYSGGQAQYF
abundance: once; j_gene: TRBJ1-1; d_gene: .; v_gene: TRBV27; len: 13; CDR3nt: TGTGCCAGCAGTTTTCTAGCCAACACTGAAGCTTTCTTT; CDR3aa: CASSFLANTEAFF
abundance: .; j_gene: TRBJ2-2; d_gene: .; v_gene: TRBV2; len: 16; CDR3nt: TGTGCCAGCAGTGGTCAAGGGGTCGAGAACACCGGGGAGCTGTTTTTT; CDR3aa: CASSGQGVENTGELFF
abundance: .; j_gene: TRBJ2-1; d_gene: TRBD2; v_gene: TRBV3-1/TRBV3-2; len: 15; CDR3nt: TGTGCCAGCAGACCCCTAGCGGGCGCTTACAATGAGCAGTTCTTC; CDR3aa: CASRPLAGAYNEQFF
abundance: .; j_gene: TRBJ2-5; d_gene: .; v_gene: TRBV7-3; len: 16; CDR3nt: TGTGCCACCTCTCCTGGGGGCGGGGGAGGTCAAGAGACCCAGTACTTC; CDR3aa: CATSPGGGGGQETQYF
abundance: .; j_gene: TRBJ1-5; d_gene: .; v_gene: TRBV30; len: 13; CDR3nt: TGTGCCTGGGGACAGTCGAGCAATCAGCCCCAGCATTTT; CDR3aa: CAWGQSSNQPQHF
abundance: few; j_gene: TRBJ1-1; d_gene: .; v_gene: TRBV5-6; len: 13; CDR3nt: TGTGCCAGCAGCTTTAGCAGGGTCACTGAAGCTTTCTTT; CDR3aa: CASSFSRVTEAFF
abundance: .; j_gene: TRBJ1-2; d_gene: TRBD1; v_gene: TRBV7-2; len: 13; CDR3nt: TGTGCCAGCGCACCCGGGACAGAGTATGGCTACACCTTC; CDR3aa: CASAPGTEYGYTF
abundance: .; j_gene: TRBJ1-1; d_gene: TRBD1; v_gene: TRBV29-1; len: 14; CDR3nt: TGCAGCGTTGAGGACAGGGGCCGGAACACTGAAGCTTTCTTT; CDR3aa: CSVEDRGRNTEAFF
abundance: few; j_gene: TRBJ2-3; d_gene: TRBD1; v_gene: TRBV4-3; len: 20; CDR3nt: TGCGCCAGCAGCCAAGATCCTAATACTTACGGACAGGGTCGTACAGATACGCAGTATTTT; CDR3aa: CASSQDPNTYGQGRTDTQYF
abundance: .; j_gene: TRBJ2-2; d_gene: TRBD1; v_gene: TRBV30; len: 13; CDR3nt: TGTGCCTGGGATGGGACAGCCGGCGGGGAGCTGTTTTTT; CDR3aa: CAWDGTAGGELFF
abundance: .; j_gene: TRBJ2-2; d_gene: TRBD2; v_gene: TRBV29-1; len: 15; CDR3nt: TGCAGCGTCATAGCGGGGGGGAAGAACACCGGGGAGCTGTTTTTT; CDR3aa: CSVIAGGKNTGELFF
abundance: once; j_gene: TRBJ1-2; d_gene: .; v_gene: TRBV30; len: 13; CDR3nt: TGTGCCTGGAGTGTAAACCGGGTTGATGGCTACACCTTC; CDR3aa: CAWSVNRVDGYTF
abundance: .; j_gene: TRBJ1-1; d_gene: TRBD1; v_gene: TRBV6-1; len: 18; CDR3nt: TGTGCCAGCAGTGAAGCCCTACCGGGACAGGGGGGAAGGGCTGAAGCTTTCTTT; CDR3aa: CASSEALPGQGGRAEAFF
abundance: .; j_gene: TRBJ2-2; d_gene: .; v_gene: TRBV2; len: 15; CDR3nt: TGTGCCAGCAGTGAACTCCGGGGGAACACCGGGGAGCTGTTTTTT; CDR3aa: CASSELRGNTGELFF
abundance: .; j_gene: TRBJ1-5; d_gene: .; v_gene: TRBV2; len: 15; CDR3nt: TGTGCCAGCAGTGACGGGGGCGGGGGGCCCCAGCCCCAGCATTTT; CDR3aa: CASSDGGGGPQPQHF
abundance: .; j_gene: TRBJ2-7; d_gene: .; v_gene: TRBV2; len: 12; CDR3nt: TGTGCCAGCAGTGAACGGGAATACGAGCAGTACTTC; CDR3aa: CASSEREYEQYF
abundance: .; j_gene: TRBJ1-6; d_gene: TRBD1; v_gene: TRBV7-2; len: 15; CDR3nt: TGTGCCAGCAGCTCGACAGGGGGCTCATGGTCACCCCTCCACTTT; CDR3aa: CASSSTGGSWSPLHF
abundance: .; j_gene: TRBJ1-2; d_gene: TRBD1; v_gene: TRBV18; len: 13; CDR3nt: TGTGCCAGCTCACGGGACAGGGAAAGAGGCTACACCTTC; CDR3aa: CASSRDRERGYTF
abundance: .; j_gene: TRBJ2-1; d_gene: TRBD2; v_gene: TRBV5-1; len: 16; CDR3nt: TGCGCCAGCAGCTTGTTGGTAGCGGGGTTGATGAATGAGCAGTTCTTC; CDR3aa: CASSLLVAGLMNEQFF
abundance: many; j_gene: TRBJ1-3; d_gene: .; v_gene: TRBV27; len: 15; CDR3nt: TGTGCCAGCAGTTCCCGGGGTTCCTCTGGAAACACCATATATTTT; CDR3aa: CASSSRGSSGNTIYF
abundance: .; j_gene: TRBJ1-5; d_gene: .; v_gene: TRBV5-6; len: 14; CDR3nt: TGTGCCAGCAGCTCAGGGTGGGACAATCAGCCCCAGCATTTT; CDR3aa: CASSSGWDNQPQHF
abundance: .; j_gene: TRBJ1-2; d_gene: TRBD1; v_gene: TRBV6-5; len: 12; CDR3nt: TGTGCCAGCAGTCCCGGACAGGGACGCTACACCTTC; CDR3aa: CASSPGQGRYTF
abundance: .; j_gene: TRBJ2-5; d_gene: TRBD2; v_gene: TRBV2; len: 13; CDR3nt: TGTGCCAGCCGGGGCGGGGGAAAAGAGACCCAGTACTTC; CDR3aa: CASRGGGKETQYF
abundance: .; j_gene: TRBJ2-1; d_gene: TRBD2; v_gene: TRBV19; len: 15; CDR3nt: TGTGCCAGTAGTATAGGGACTAGCTGGGACAATGAGCAGTTCTTC; CDR3aa: CASSIGTSWDNEQFF
abundance: .; j_gene: TRBJ2-7; d_gene: TRBD2; v_gene: TRBV14; len: 15; CDR3nt: TGTGCCAGCAGCCAAGATTGGGCAGGGAGGGACGAGCAGTACTTC; CDR3aa: CASSQDWAGRDEQYF
abundance: .; j_gene: TRBJ2-2; d_gene: TRBD1; v_gene: TRBV27; len: 15; CDR3nt: TGTGCCAGCAGGGGGACAGGGGGCGCCCCCGGGGAGCTGTTTTTT; CDR3aa: CASRGTGGAPGELFF
abundance: .; j_gene: TRBJ1-1; d_gene: .; v_gene: TRBV5-4; len: 11; CDR3nt: TGTGCCAGCAGCCGGAACACTGAAGCTTTCTTT; CDR3aa: CASSRNTEAFF
abundance: .; j_gene: TRBJ1-1; d_gene: .; v_gene: TRBV7-9; len: 15; CDR3nt: TGTGCCAGCAGCTTAGCGACAGGTATGAGGACTGAAGCTTTCTTT; CDR3aa: CASSLATGMRTEAFF
abundance: few; j_gene: TRBJ2-2; d_gene: .; v_gene: TRBV7-9; len: 15; CDR3nt: TGTGCCAGCAGTCACTGGGGCGTCTCCACCGGGGAGCTGTTTTTT; CDR3aa: CASSHWGVSTGELFF
abundance: .; j_gene: TRBJ1-1; d_gene: .; v_gene: TRBV4-3; len: 17; CDR3nt: TGCGCCAGCAGCCAAAGATATCTGGACACTCCGAACACTGAAGCTTTCTTT; CDR3aa: CASSQRYLDTPNTEAFF
abundance: .; j_gene: TRBJ1-1; d_gene: .; v_gene: TRBV25-1; len: 12; CDR3nt: TGTGCCAGCAGTGAATGGGGGCGCGAAGCTTTCTTT; CDR3aa: CASSEWGREAFF
abundance: .; j_gene: TRBJ1-2; d_gene: TRBD1; v_gene: TRBV28; len: 12; CDR3nt: TGTGCCAGCAAACAGGGGGCGCTTGGCTACACCTTC; CDR3aa: CASKQGALGYTF
abundance: .; j_gene: TRBJ1-1; d_gene: .; v_gene: TRBV6-1; len: 14; CDR3nt: TGTGCCAGCACCAAGGGCAGGGGGAACACTGAAGCTTTCTTT; CDR3aa: CASTKGRGNTEAFF
abundance: many; j_gene: TRBJ1-2; d_gene: TRBD1; v_gene: TRBV11-2; len: 14; CDR3nt: TGTGCCAGCAGGGGATTTGGACAGGGGATAGGCTACACCTTC; CDR3aa: CASRGFGQGIGYTF
abundance: .; j_gene: TRBJ1-2; d_gene: TRBD1; v_gene: TRBV7-8; len: 16; CDR3nt: TGTGCCAGCAGCCCCCATCACGGGGACAGCCTCTATGGCTACACCTTC; CDR3aa: CASSPHHGDSLYGYTF
abundance: .; j_gene: TRBJ2-1; d_gene: .; v_gene: TRBV7-8; len: 13; CDR3nt: TGTGCCAGCAGCCGAATGGAGTACAATGAGCAGTTCTTC; CDR3aa: CASSRMEYNEQFF
abundance: once; j_gene: TRBJ1-6; d_gene: TRBD1; v_gene: TRBV5-4; len: 17; CDR3nt: TGTGCCAGCAGCACGACAGGGGTGAACTCCTATAATTCACCCCTCCACTTT; CDR3aa: CASSTTGVNSYNSPLHF
abundance: .; j_gene: TRBJ1-4; d_gene: .; v_gene: TRBV18; len: 12; CDR3nt: TGTGCCAGCTCACCATCCGATGAAAAACTGTTTTTT; CDR3aa: CASSPSDEKLFF
abundance: once; j_gene: TRBJ2-3; d_gene: .; v_gene: TRBV6-4; len: 13; CDR3nt: TGTGCCAGCAGTGTCCAGAGCACAGATACGCAGTATTTT; CDR3aa: CASSVQSTDTQYF
abundance: .; j_gene: TRBJ1-5; d_gene: .; v_gene: TRBV5-6; len: 15; CDR3nt: TGTGCCAGCAGCTTGTTGGGGGCCAGCAATCAGCCCCAGCATTTT; CDR3aa: CASSLLGASNQPQHF
abundance: .; j_gene: TRBJ2-2; d_gene: TRBD1; v_gene: TRBV5-4; len: 17; CDR3nt: TGTGCCAGCAGCTTGGTTCAGGGGGCGGCGAACACCGGGGAGCTGTTTTTT; CDR3aa: CASSLVQGAANTGELFF
abundance: once; j_gene: TRBJ2-5; d_gene: .; v_gene: TRBV19; len: 15; CDR3nt: TGTGCCAGTACTAGAAAGGGGTTACCCCAAGAGACCCAGTACTTC; CDR3aa: CASTRKGLPQETQYF
abundance: .; j_gene: TRBJ1-5; d_gene: .; v_gene: TRBV30; len: 13; CDR3nt: TGTGCCTGGAGTGGACAGCCGAATCAGCCCCAGCATTTT; CDR3aa: CAWSGQPNQPQHF
abundance: .; j_gene: TRBJ1-6; d_gene: .; v_gene: TRBV2; len: 13; CDR3nt: TGTGCCAGCAAGAGTATTGGTAATTCACCCCTCCACTTT; CDR3aa: CASKSIGNSPLHF